The 24 T cell receptor beta chains presented below share a single source sample, sequenced in a study of T cell responses to AZD1222 COVID-19 vaccine (dated by TCRdb to the early 2020s). In the paper's terms, the time point label means: about 28 days (+/-7) after the second vaccine dose. The library was built by means of the immunoSEQ multiplex PCR assay. TCRdb carries this immuneACCESS record with in-frame sequences only. Its versions omit some clonotypes, under half of them owing to an unresolved V gene in the studies checked, with the rest unexplained. Here the sample has about 89,000 clones; 70% to 90% occur a single time. About 6.1% of the sample is held by the ten biggest clonotypes. Sequencing was performed on peripheral blood, taken 28 days after the second AZD1222 dose. All receptors come from an adult who received the AZD1222 COVID-19 vaccine.

This sequence joins TRBV7-9 and TRBJ1-1, with D unclear. This CDR3 spans 11 amino acids. V lost 5 bases and J lost 8, with 9 bases in between. CDR1 is SEHNR, CDR2 FQNEAQ, per germline (reference sequence). The CDR3 is CASSLGREAFF. The CDR3 coding sequence is TGTGCCAGCAGCCTCGGTCGAGAAGCTTTCTTT.

CDR3 nucleotide sequence: TGCGCCAGCAGCTTCGGGGTCACTGGAAACACCATATATTTT. Its protein is CASSFGVTGNTIYF. This chain connects TRBV5-1 to TRBJ1-3; no firm D call. Germline V CDR1 and CDR2: SGHRS, YFSETQ. V was shortened by 2 bases and J by 2 bases, with 8 bases between the two germline ends. This CDR3 has 14 residues.

The rearrangement links TRBV5-4 to TRBJ1-1, with 7 bases lining up with TRBD1. This CDR3 contains 14 residues. Trimming cost V 0 bases and J 5 bases; bases outside gene matches: 4. Germline V gene lookup returns CDR1 SGHNT and CDR2 YYREEE (reference sequence). The CDR3 sequence is CASSLGRGGTEAFF. CDR3 sequence (DNA): TGTGCCAGCAGCTTGGGCAGGGGGGGGACTGAAGCTTTCTTT.

The rearrangement links TRBV18 to TRBJ1-1; possible D gene TRBD1, 5 bases. Per germline, CDR1 KGHSH and CDR2 LQKENI. V gave up 3 bases and J gave up 4 bases, with 24 bases separating them. The CDR3 contains 18 residues. In DNA form, the CDR3 reads TGTGCCAGCTCACCGCCCTCGGCAGGGAGGTTCGTAGGCACTGAAGCTTTCTTT. This translates into CASSPPSAGRFVGTEAFF.

The chain recombines TRBV28 with TRBJ1-1, with 8 bases lining up with TRBD1. V was clipped by 4 bases and J by 0 bases; unmatched bases: 4. The CDR3 runs to 15 residues. In germline, CDR1 is MDHEN, CDR2 SYDVKM. The DNA of the CDR3 is TGTGCCAGCAGTTCCCCAGGGGGCGTGAACACTGAAGCTTTCTTT. Residues: CASSSPGGVNTEAFF.

The chain uses TRBV6-4 and TRBJ1-2; possible D gene TRBD1, 5 bases. CDR1 is MRHNA, CDR2 SNTAGT, per germline. The CDR3 consists of 14 residues. Between the trimmed V and J ends, which lost 5 bases and 4 bases, there was a span of 14 bases. DNA for the CDR3: TGTGCCAGCAGTAGAACCGACAGTTCCTATGGCTACACCTTC. This sequence encodes CASSRTDSSYGYTF.

The chain employs TRBV5-1 and TRBJ1-2; D unresolved. The CDR3 spans 15 residues. V lost 0 bases and J lost 3, with 12 bases in between. Germline V CDR1 and CDR2: SGHRS, YFSETQ. CDR3 sequence: CASSLGGVGDYGYTF. CDR3 nucleotide sequence: TGCGCCAGCAGCTTGGGGGGAGTGGGAGACTATGGCTACACCTTC.

The J gene is TRBJ1-3, the V gene TRBV9; no firm D call. The length of the CDR3 is 15 residues. Deletions cut 0 bases from V and 0 bases from J, with 7 bases between. Germline CDR1 reads SGDLS; CDR2 reads YYNGEE. The CDR3, as DNA: TGTGCCAGCAGCGTAGACGGCAGCTCTGGAAACACCATATATTTT. Residues: CASSVDGSSGNTIYF.

As DNA, the CDR3 is TGTGCCAGCAGCCAAGCGGTGAACACCATATATTTT. Protein product: CASSQAVNTIYF. The V and J genes are TRBV3-1 (or the pseudogene TRBV3-2) and TRBJ1-3; D remains unclear. The CDR3 runs to 12 residues. V was cut by 1 base and J by 7 bases, with 5 bases left in between. The germline CDR1 and CDR2 sequences are LGHDT and YNNKEL (reference sequence).

The rearrangement joins TRBV30 to TRBJ2-1; 8 nucleotides agree with TRBD1. Germline CDR1 is GTSNPN and CDR2 is SVGIG (reference sequence). The junction had 4 bases not matched to a gene; V was cut back by 0 bases and J by 3 bases. This CDR3 is built from 15 residues. CDR3 amino acids: CAWSVGQGRYNEQFF. DNA of the CDR3: TGTGCCTGGAGTGTCGGACAGGGTCGCTACAATGAGCAGTTCTTC.

The chain couples TRBV6-5 to TRBJ1-6; 9 positions agree with TRBD1. The CDR3 spans 15 residues. CDR1 and CDR2 (germline): MNHEY, SVGAGI. V shed 4 bases and J 7 bases; nucleotides not matched to a gene: 5. The CDR3 sequence is CASSLDRGRNSPLHF. The DNA for the CDR3 is TGTGCCAGCAGTTTGGACAGGGGCAGGAATTCACCCCTCCACTTT.

The gene calls are TRBV28 and TRBJ1-1, with D unclear. Trimming left V 5 bases short and J 2 bases short, with 12 bases between. Germline values: CDR1 MDHEN, CDR2 SYDVKM. CDR3 length equals 14 residues. The CDR3 DNA is TGTGCCAGCAGTCCCGATAACGTCAACACTGAAGCTTTCTTT. It is translated as CASSPDNVNTEAFF.

The chain links TRBV30 to TRBJ1-4, with D maybe TRBD1 (5 bases). The germline V and J ends were trimmed by 0 bases and 0 bases, with 11 bases remaining between them. This CDR3 comprises 16 residues. CDR1 and CDR2 (germline): GTSNPN, SVGIG (reference sequence). The CDR3 sequence is CAWSVSRTTTNEKLFF. As DNA, the CDR3 is TGTGCCTGGAGTGTAAGTCGGACAACAACTAATGAAAAACTGTTTTTT.

The chain combines TRBV21-1 with TRBJ2-2; the table's D call, TRBD2, has no DNA check behind it. TRBV21-1 is a known pseudogene. The CDR3 has 13 amino acids. CDR3 nucleotides: TGTGCCAGCAGCAAACGGGGAGTTGGGGAGCTGTTTTTT. It yields the protein CASSKRGVGELFF.

The J gene is TRBJ2-3, the V gene TRBV6-5; 9 bases align to TRBD2. V gave up 0 bases and J gave up 4 bases; unmatched junction bases: 2. The CDR3 extends over 15 amino acids. Germline loops: CDR1 MNHEY, CDR2 SVGAGI. The CDR3 DNA reads as TGTGCCAGCAGTTACTCGGGCGGGGGGGCAGATACGCAGTATTTT. Translating gives CASSYSGGGADTQYF.

The V gene is TRBV9, the J gene TRBJ2-5; perhaps D is TRBD1 or TRBD2 (6 bases each). There are 15 residues in the CDR3. V gave up 4 bases and J gave up 1 base, with 14 bases separating them. In germline, CDR1 is SGDLS, CDR2 YYNGEE. The DNA for the CDR3 is TGTGCCAGCAGCCCCATATCGGGGGCCCAAGAGACCCAGTACTTC. Amino acids: CASSPISGAQETQYF.

V is TRBV10-1 and J is TRBJ1-2; the D is unclear. In germline, CDR1 is WNHNN, CDR2 SYGVQD (reference sequence). CDR3 length: 13 residues. V lost 2 bases to trimming and J lost 2 bases, with 6 bases between them. CDR3 in DNA: TGCGCCAGCAGTGAGGAAACGAACTATGGCTACACCTTC. As protein: CASSEETNYGYTF.

V is TRBV7-6 and J is TRBJ1-1; D gene unclear. CDR3 size: 14 residues. Germline CDR1 reads SGHVS; CDR2 reads FNYEAQ. V was pared by 2 bases and J by 1 base, with 8 bases between. The CDR3 loop is CASSLLSGNTEAFF. Written as DNA, the CDR3 is TGTGCCAGCAGCTTACTCAGCGGGAACACTGAAGCTTTCTTT.

This sequence joins TRBV19 and TRBJ1-1; D is perhaps TRBD1 (5 bases). Trimming left V 1 base short and J 1 base short, with 13 bases between. Looked up from germline, CDR1 is LNHDA and CDR2 is SQIVND (reference sequence). The CDR3 sequence is 16 residues long. The DNA for the CDR3 is TGTGCCAGTAGTATAGGGGTCGGGGGGAGGAACACTGAAGCTTTCTTT. Translated: CASSIGVGGRNTEAFF.

This clone appeared a few times. The chain is built from TRBV11-2 and TRBJ1-2, with D unclear. In germline, CDR1 is SGHAT, CDR2 FQNNGV. V was pared by 3 bases and J by 0 bases, with 11 bases between. CDR3 length equals 15 residues. CDR3 bases: TGTGCCAGCAGCTTTACGGATACAGCTAACTATGGCTACACCTTC. Amino acids: CASSFTDTANYGYTF.

This chain joins TRBV5-3 and TRBJ1-4; D is unclear. TRBV5-3 is an ORF for which the function is uncertain. V was clipped by 4 bases and J by 0 bases, with 19 bases between them. The CDR3 is 18 amino acids. The CDR3 DNA sequence: TGTGCCAGAAGCGGAGGACCCAACTACCTCGCAACTAATGAAAAACTGTTTTTT. The encoded protein is CARSGGPNYLATNEKLFF.

The CDR3 DNA reads TGCGCCAGCACTATCTTACCGACAGGGATCAATCAGCCCCAGCATTTT. Translating gives CASTILPTGINQPQHF. The rearrangement uses TRBV10-1 and TRBJ1-5; TRBD1 matches 7 bases. The trim removed 7 bases at V and 3 bases at J, leaving 12 bases unmatched. The CDR3 has 16 residues. The germline V gene has CDR1 WNHNN and CDR2 SYGVQD (reference sequence).

V and J are TRBV7-9 and TRBJ2-7; perhaps TRBD2 as D (6 bases). Germline-derived CDR1 and CDR2 are SEHNR and FQNEAQ (reference sequence). The CDR3 has 14 residues. V gave up 3 bases and J gave up 2 bases, with 11 bases separating them. CDR3 sequence: CASSFGLSPYEQYF. Here the CDR3 DNA reads TGTGCCAGCAGCTTTGGACTATCCCCCTACGAGCAGTACTTC. Full variable domain (remainder filled in from reference TRBV7-9 and TRBJ2-7): DTGVSQNPRHKITKRGQNVTFRCDPISEHNRLYWYRQTLGQGPEFLTYFQNEAQLEKSRLLSDRFSAERPKGSFSTLEIQRTEQGDSAMYLCASSFGLSPYEQYFGPGTRLTVT.

The V gene is TRBV27, the J gene TRBJ1-2; D call uncertain. From germline, CDR1 is MNHEY and CDR2 SMNVEV (reference sequence). V lost 3 bases to trimming and J lost 2 bases, with 7 bases between them. The CDR3 covers 13 residues. Here the CDR3 DNA reads TGTGCCAGCAGTTTCCAGCCCAACTATGGCTACACCTTC. Encoded protein: CASSFQPNYGYTF.